The 29 T cell receptor beta chains in this list originate from one sample, sequenced in a study of CD8 T cells in Susac syndrome. Reverse transcription of roughly 0.5 to 1 ug RNA was carried out with random hexamers. TCRdb reprocessed the immunoSEQ multiplex PCR reads via MiXCR and lists one record per CDR3 protein. The sample records about 440,000 distinct CDR3 sequences, 85% being singletons. Sequencing was done on a sample of CD8+ T cells from PBMCs. The receptor set was obtained from a human donor with multiple sclerosis.

This sequence joins TRBV19 and TRBJ2-1; 9 bases align to TRBD2. V shed 6 bases, J shed 5 bases, and the junction held 5 bases outside the gene matches. The V gene's germline CDR1 is LNHDA and CDR2 SQIVND (reference sequence). The CDR3 length is 14 residues. CDR3 region: CASRPGLAHNEQFF. The CDR3 region has the DNA TGTGCCAGTAGGCCGGGACTAGCCCACAATGAGCAGTTCTTC.

This chain uses TRBV19 with TRBJ1-1; D uncertain. CDR1 and CDR2 from the germline V gene are LNHDA and SQIVND (reference sequence). Trimming shortened V by 7 bases and J by 1 base, and 13 bases separated the two germline ends. This CDR3 is built from 14 residues. The CDR3 here is CASKWGTANTEAFF. CDR3 DNA sequence: TGTGCCAGTAAATGGGGTACGGCGAACACTGAAGCTTTCTTT.

The V call is TRBV12-3 or TRBV12-4, the J call TRBJ2-7; D may be TRBD1 or TRBD2 (5 bases each). Trimming removed 7 bases at V and 7 bases at J, with 14 bases between. CDR3 length: 12 residues. The CDR3 is CASNLGTSEQYF. The DNA for the CDR3 is TGTGCCAGCAACCTGGGGACGTCTGAGCAGTACTTC.

Points on this clonotype: The CDR3 ends on some other residue instead of the conserved phenylalanine or tryptophan, so this is likely a read error. CDR3 residues: CASSPSGGVYTEAFL. The DNA for the CDR3 is TGTGCCAGCAGTCCAAGCGGAGGGGTCTACACTGAAGCTTTCCTT. V usage is TRBV27 and J usage is TRBJ1-1, with D perhaps TRBD1 (5 bases). From germline, CDR1 is MNHEY and CDR2 SMNVEV (reference sequence). Trimming pared 5 bases from V and 3 bases from J, leaving 16 bases between. The CDR3 is made up of 15 amino acids.

The V gene is TRBV19, the J gene TRBJ2-1; D possibly corresponds to TRBD1 (6 bases). Trimming took off 4 bases at V and 2 bases at J, with 12 bases between the two ends. This CDR3 has 15 amino acids. Germline CDR1 and CDR2: LNHDA and SQIVND (reference sequence). The chain's CDR3 is CASSREQGAYNEQFF. CDR3 nucleotide sequence: TGTGCCAGTAGTAGGGAACAGGGAGCCTACAATGAGCAGTTCTTC.

The V gene is TRBV27, the J gene TRBJ1-1; D is unresolved. The CDR3 has 14 residues. CDR1 MNHEY and CDR2 SMNVEV come from the germline V gene (reference sequence). V gave up 3 bases and J gave up 1 base, with 9 bases separating them. CDR3 region: CASSFGMRNTEAFF. Here the CDR3 DNA reads TGTGCCAGCAGTTTCGGTATGAGGAACACTGAAGCTTTCTTT.

This clonotype was detected only once. This chain joins TRBV5-4 and TRBJ1-6; D is uncertain. Germline V lookup: CDR1 SGHNT, CDR2 YYREEE (reference sequence). The CDR3 extends over 13 amino acids. The V end was cut by 2 bases, the J end by 5 bases, with 5 bases between. The CDR3 DNA is TGTGCCAGCAGCTTAGGGAATAATTCACCCCTCCACTTT. As protein: CASSLGNNSPLHF.

This clonotype has just one count. The chain's CDR3 is CASSQDLQGLDEQFF. Written as DNA, the CDR3 is TGCGCCAGCAGCCAAGATTTGCAGGGCCTGGATGAGCAGTTCTTC. The chain has TRBV4-1 and TRBJ2-1, with D possibly TRBD1 on 5 matching bases. In germline, CDR1 is MGHRA, CDR2 YSYEKL. This CDR3 spans 15 amino acids. V lost 0 bases to trimming and J lost 8 bases, with 14 bases between them.

The V call is TRBV4-1, the J call TRBJ2-7, with 8 bases fitting TRBD2. The germline V gene has CDR1 MGHRA and CDR2 YSYEKL. This CDR3 contains 15 residues. Germline trimming cut 4 bases from V and 1 base from J; bases unmatched to any gene: 6. CDR3 DNA sequence: TGCGCCAGCAGCCCCGGAGTAGCGGGGTCCTACGAGCAGTACTTC. Protein product: CASSPGVAGSYEQYF.

J is TRBJ2-3 and V is TRBV6-1; no clear D. Germline assignment: CDR1 MNHNS and CDR2 SASEGT. The CDR3 contains 15 residues. Trimming shortened V by 0 bases and J by 0 bases, and 7 bases separated the two germline ends. In DNA form, the CDR3 reads TGTGCCAGCAGTGAAGCTCACGGGAGCACAGATACGCAGTATTTT. Translating it yields CASSEAHGSTDTQYF.

The chain joins TRBV4-1 to TRBJ1-1; TRBD1 is a possible D gene (5 bases). Germline V CDR1 and CDR2: MGHRA, YSYEKL. CDR3 length: 15 residues. V lost 0 bases to trimming and J lost 4 bases, with 12 bases between them. The CDR3 spells CASSQERRAGTEAFF. As DNA, the CDR3 is TGCGCCAGCAGCCAAGAACGCAGGGCAGGCACTGAAGCTTTCTTT.

The chain carries TRBV4-2 and TRBJ1-1; D perhaps matches TRBD1 (5 bases). Per germline, CDR1 LGHNA and CDR2 YNFKEQ. CDR3 length: 15 amino acids. With 0 bases removed from V and 2 bases from J, the gap between germline ends came to 10 bases. DNA for the CDR3: TGTGCCAGCAGCCAAGATTCCGGGGACAACACTGAAGCTTTCTTT. This translates into CASSQDSGDNTEAFF.

The J gene is TRBJ2-5, the V gene TRBV29-1; the match to TRBD2 covers 10 bases. Germline lookup yields CDR1 SQVTM and CDR2 ANQGSEA. CDR3 length equals 15 residues. Germline trimming cut 6 bases from V and 2 bases from J; bases unmatched to any gene: 9. The chain's CDR3 is CSVLQRTSGQETQYF. The CDR3 DNA reads TGCAGCGTACTACAAAGGACTAGCGGACAAGAGACCCAGTACTTC.

J is TRBJ1-1 and V is TRBV2, with D hard to call. V was cut by 1 base and J by 1 base, with 10 bases left in between. The CDR3 covers 15 residues. CDR1 is SNHLY, CDR2 FYNNEI, per germline. The DNA for the CDR3 is TGTGCCAGCAGTGAAGGAGGGTGGGGGAACACTGAAGCTTTCTTT. Its translation is CASSEGGWGNTEAFF.

This chain connects TRBV6-1 to TRBJ1-2; 7 nucleotides match TRBD1. V gave up 4 bases and J gave up 2 bases; unmatched junction bases: 7. Per the germline V gene, CDR1 is MNHNS and CDR2 is SASEGT. The CDR3 extends over 15 amino acids. The CDR3 nucleotides read TGTGCCAGCAGTGGGACTCCGGGACAGAACTATGGCTACACCTTC. It specifies CASSGTPGQNYGYTF.

The chain has TRBV2 and TRBJ2-1; D unclear. CDR1 and CDR2 from the germline V gene are SNHLY and FYNNEI. The CDR3 has 15 amino acids. Trimming took 3 bases from V and 5 from J, leaving 14 bases between them. This CDR3 reads CASSDPSGSHNEQFF. For the CDR3, the DNA is TGTGCCAGCAGTGATCCCTCGGGCTCTCACAATGAGCAGTTCTTC.

This chain connects TRBV20-1 to TRBJ1-2; D is uncertain. This CDR3 has 15 amino acids. V lost 0 bases and J 8 bases, leaving 19 bases between the germline ends. Germline CDR1 is DFQATT and CDR2 is SNEGSKA (reference sequence). The CDR3 bases are TGCAGTGCTAGAGATACGGTTAGGCAGGTCTACGGCTACACCTTC. Amino acids: CSARDTVRQVYGYTF.

V gene TRBV5-1 combines with J gene TRBJ1-1, with D unresolved. Trimming took off 4 bases at V and 0 bases at J, with 16 bases between the two ends. Germline loops: CDR1 SGHRS, CDR2 YFSETQ. The CDR3 extends over 16 amino acids. CDR3 nucleotide sequence: TGCGCCAGCAGCCCCACCGACCCTATTATGAACACTGAAGCTTTCTTT. This translates into CASSPTDPIMNTEAFF.

V and J are TRBV20-1 and TRBJ1-5; D gene unclear. V lost 1 base to trimming and J lost 3 bases, with 13 bases between them. The V gene's germline CDR1 is DFQATT and CDR2 SNEGSKA (reference sequence). This CDR3 has 15 residues. The chain's CDR3 is CSARVASSANQPQHF. CDR3 bases: TGCAGTGCTAGAGTGGCTTCGTCGGCCAATCAGCCCCAGCATTTT.

The table lists this clonotype with a few counts. V gene TRBV5-1 combines with J gene TRBJ2-2; D might be TRBD2 (6 bases). The CDR3 consists of 16 residues. V was pared by 0 bases and J by 4 bases, with 13 bases between. Germline CDR1 SGHRS, CDR2 YFSETQ. CDR3 amino acids: CASSLATGVVTGELFF. The CDR3 DNA is TGCGCCAGCAGCTTGGCCACGGGGGTTGTCACCGGGGAGCTGTTTTTT.

This clonotype has more than one count but fewer than ten. The chain couples TRBV15 to TRBJ2-7; D might be TRBD2 (7 bases). CDR3 length: 13 amino acids. Trimming removed 5 bases from V and 3 bases from J, with 11 bases in between. CDR1 is LNHNV, CDR2 YYDKDF, per germline (reference sequence). DNA of the CDR3: TGTGCCACCAGCGGGAGGGGACACTACGAGCAGTACTTC. This sequence encodes CATSGRGHYEQYF.

This clonotype was counted once. The chain employs TRBV7-9 and TRBJ2-2; no clear D. V lost 2 bases to trimming and J lost 5 bases, with 9 bases between them. The CDR3 is made up of 14 amino acids. From germline, CDR1 is SEHNR and CDR2 FQNEAQ (reference sequence). This chain's CDR3 is CASSLIMGTGELFF. The CDR3 bases are TGTGCCAGCAGCTTAATAATGGGGACCGGGGAGCTGTTTTTT.

The chain couples TRBV6-6 to TRBJ2-7; D possibly matches TRBD1 or TRBD2 (5 bases each). Germline V gives CDR1 MNHNY, CDR2 SVGAGI (reference sequence). CDR3 length equals 15 residues. With 2 bases removed from V and 3 bases from J, the gap between germline ends came to 14 bases. The CDR3 region is CASSYPGTELYEQYF. The CDR3 DNA reads as TGTGCCAGCAGTTACCCCGGGACGGAACTCTACGAGCAGTACTTC.

The chain couples TRBV12-3 or TRBV12-4 to TRBJ2-7; D unclear. The CDR3 has 16 amino acids. Between the trimmed V and J ends, which lost 3 bases and 4 bases, there was a span of 19 bases. The CDR3 is CASSFLGRSGPYEQYF. As DNA, the CDR3 is TGTGCCAGCAGTTTTCTCGGCAGGAGTGGTCCTTACGAGCAGTACTTC.

This chain links TRBV5-1 with TRBJ2-3, with 8 bases matching TRBD1. The CDR3 contains 14 residues. Unmatched junction bases numbered 6, after V lost 4 bases and J lost 5 bases. Germline CDR1 is SGHRS and CDR2 is YFSETQ. In DNA form, the CDR3 reads TGCGCCAGCAGCAGCAGGGGGCCGGAAGATACGCAGTATTTT. Translation gives CASSSRGPEDTQYF.

The chain joins TRBV5-1 to TRBJ2-7; D might be TRBD1 or TRBD2, each matching 5 bases. The V gene's germline CDR1 is SGHRS and CDR2 YFSETQ. The CDR3 length is 15 residues. Trimming removed 2 bases from V and 2 bases from J, with 14 bases in between. The CDR3 nucleotides read TGCGCCAGCAGCTTTGCCCAGGGACGGCCCTACGAGCAGTACTTC. It codes for CASSFAQGRPYEQYF.

The rearrangement uses TRBV27 and TRBJ2-1; the match to TRBD1 covers 11 bases. Germline V gives CDR1 MNHEY, CDR2 SMNVEV (reference sequence). J gave up 4 bases and V 5 bases, and 7 bases lay outside the gene matches. The CDR3 runs to 16 residues. CDR3 nucleotide sequence: TGTGCCAGCAGTATGGGGACAGGGGGTGAGTACAATGAGCAGTTCTTC. This sequence encodes CASSMGTGGEYNEQFF.

This sequence joins TRBV6-1 and TRBJ2-3; D is uncertain. V lost 5 bases to trimming and J lost 2 bases, with 11 bases between them. Germline CDR1 is MNHNS and CDR2 is SASEGT. The CDR3 consists of 14 residues. The CDR3 sequence is CASSRLGPTDTQYF. CDR3 coding DNA: TGTGCCAGCAGTCGCCTCGGACCCACAGATACGCAGTATTTT.

The V and J genes are TRBV10-3 and TRBJ2-7; D tentatively fits TRBD1 or TRBD2 (6 bases each). V was shortened by 8 bases and J by 6 bases, with 17 bases between the two germline ends. The CDR3 contains 13 residues. CDR1 and CDR2 from the germline V gene are ENHRY and SYGVKD. The CDR3: CAIHVGGLSEQYF. CDR3 coding DNA: TGTGCCATCCATGTGGGGGGCTTGAGCGAGCAGTACTTC.